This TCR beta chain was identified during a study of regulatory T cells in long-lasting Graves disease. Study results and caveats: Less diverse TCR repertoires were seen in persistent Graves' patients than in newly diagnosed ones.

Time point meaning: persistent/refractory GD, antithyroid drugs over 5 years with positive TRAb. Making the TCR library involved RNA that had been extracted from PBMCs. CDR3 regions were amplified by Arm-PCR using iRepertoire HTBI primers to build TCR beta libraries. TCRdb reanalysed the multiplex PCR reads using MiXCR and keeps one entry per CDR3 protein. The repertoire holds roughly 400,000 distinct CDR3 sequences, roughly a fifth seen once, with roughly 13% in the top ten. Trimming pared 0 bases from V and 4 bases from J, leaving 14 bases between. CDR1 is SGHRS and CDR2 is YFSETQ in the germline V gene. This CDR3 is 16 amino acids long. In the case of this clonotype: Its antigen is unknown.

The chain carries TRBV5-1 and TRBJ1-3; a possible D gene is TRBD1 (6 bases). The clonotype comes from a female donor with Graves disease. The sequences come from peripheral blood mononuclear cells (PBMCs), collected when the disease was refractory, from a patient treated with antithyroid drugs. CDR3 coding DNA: TGCGCCAGCAGCTTGGACAGGGTTGGTGGGGGAAACACCATATATTTT. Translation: CASSLDRVGGGNTIYF.